This TCR beta chain was sequenced for a study of human thymus T cells (dated by TCRdb to the early 2020s). General notes on the study: The study used roughly eight infant thymus samples plus four related peripheral blood samples to characterize TCR alpha and beta repertoires. Donor ages ranged from about 6 to 250 days, and the cohort comprised 5 to 7 male and two female infants. The research as a whole found: According to the related research, thymic TCR repertoires were highly overlapping among unrelated individuals. Thymus samples yielded on average about 810,000 unique TCRB clonotypes, compared with roughly 76,000 from blood samples. Usage of V and J gene segments appeared to be biased in both the thymic and the peripheral blood repertoires.

This clone showed up just a few times. Its recognized antigen is unknown. No base qualities exist here, and no much larger clone lies one base off it. The immunoSEQ multiplex PCR assay was used to amplify the TCRB and TCRAD loci from a standardized amount of quality-controlled genomic DNA. The V(D)J region was spanned by amplicons of a length sufficient to cover the CDR3 and to identify V and J genes. The amplicons were sequenced on an Illumina platform via the commercial immunoSEQ service. The authors' analysis ran thus. Primer bias and sequencing errors were corrected using previously described methods, and TCRAD and TCRB definitions followed the IMGT database. immunoSEQ Analyzer 3.0 and VDJTools were used for repertoire analysis, which covered basic statistics, V/J segment usage, diversity estimates, rarefaction and pairwise overlap. Diversity was estimated using the Chao1, ChaoE, Efron-Thisted, Shannon and inverse Simpson indices, and was also estimated on datasets down-sampled to the size of the smallest sample. Repertoire overlap used strict matching of CDR3 nucleotide sequence, V gene and J gene, with Jaccard-based multidimensional scaling clustering. The source is immuneACCESS, and TCRdb retained only in-frame sequences with V and J called. Part of the clones is not carried over; for the studies checked, unresolved V genes explain less than half of this, and the remainder is unexplained. That table gives V, J and clone size, and the DNA gave D and trimming. In all, the sample holds some 120,000 clones, and around 94% of those were seen once. More than 0.02% of the sample rests with the top ten.

The CDR3 numbers 15 residues from cysteine through phenylalanine. Only CDR3 DNA remains: 45 bases, in frame from the first base. In the germline V gene (reference sequence), CDR1 corresponds to SGHNT and CDR2 to YYREEE. V is cut back by 4 bases and J by 1 base, with 7 bases in the junction unmatched. Thymus tissue was obtained as surgical resects removed during corrective cardiac surgery. Immunologically healthy infants undergoing open corrective cardiac surgery for congenital heart defects in Finland were used as donors. Thymocytes were freed from the tissue by mechanical means and kept at -70 degrees C as pellets of roughly 8.5-31 million cells. A QIAsymphony instrument was used to extract genomic DNA from the frozen cell pellets.

Recombination linked TRBV5-4 to TRBJ1-1, with TRBD1 identical over 7 junction bases. This clonotype was sampled from a boy under two years old with a congenital heart defect but otherwise immunologically healthy. The specimen was thymus tissue. The CDR3 loop reads CASSRGQSGNTEAFF. The DNA is as follows: TGTGCCAGCAGCAGGGGACAGTCGGGGAACACTGAAGCTTTCTTT.